A selection of T cell receptor beta chains follows, all from one sample in a study of OX40 agonist ivuxolimab in advanced cancers. The table came from immunoSEQ multiplex PCR; TCRdb's copy has only in-frame clones and leaves some out. The sample carries roughly 60,000 clones, roughly 85% recorded once. Sample: CD4+ or CD8+ T cells sorted from blood, taken in a trial of the OX40 agonist ivuxolimab. The receptors originated from an adult with an advanced solid tumor such as melanoma, head and neck, liver or kidney cancer. Each CDR3 is given with its conserved first and last residue. A D gene is named only where the DNA matches it firmly.

j_call,v_call,cdr3_length,d_call,cdr3_nt,cdr3_aa
TRBJ2-6,TRBV5-4,19,TRBD2,TGTGCCAGCAGCTTGCAGGGTTGGACTAGCGAATCTGGGGCCAACGTCCTGACTTTC,CASSLQGWTSESGANVLTF
TRBJ2-7,TRBV20-1,11,.,TGCAGTGCCCAGGTCGGGTACGAGCAGTACTTC,CSAQVGYEQYF
TRBJ2-3,TRBV11-2,17,TRBD1,TGTGCCAGCAGCTTAATGCGAAGACAGGGGGCAGGGGATACGCAGTATTTT,CASSLMRRQGAGDTQYF
TRBJ2-7,TRBV5-1,11,.,TGCGCCAGCAGCGACGCCTACGAGCAGTACTTC,CASSDAYEQYF
TRBJ1-1,TRBV30,16,TRBD1,TGTGCCTGGAGTGTACTCGGAGGGGGCATGAACACTGAAGCTTTCTTT,CAWSVLGGGMNTEAFF
TRBJ2-7,TRBV2,13,.,TGTGCCAGCGAGGCCAGGCATTCCTACGAGCAGTACTTC,CASEARHSYEQYF
TRBJ2-7,TRBV14,15,.,TGTGCCAGCAGCCAAGAGGCAGGGAATTTGGCCGAGCAGTACTTC,CASSQEAGNLAEQYF
TRBJ2-7,TRBV4-3,14,.,TGCGCCAGCAGCCAAGGTAGCCGGGCCTACGAGCAGTACTTC,CASSQGSRAYEQYF
TRBJ2-7,TRBV30,16,.,TGTGCCTGGAGTGTAGGCGCGCCGACGTTTACCTACGAGCAGTACTTC,CAWSVGAPTFTYEQYF
TRBJ2-1,TRBV28,15,TRBD2,TGTGCCAGCAGCCAACTAGCGGGAGTAAGGAATGAGCAGTTCTTC,CASSQLAGVRNEQFF